This T cell receptor (beta chain) was identified in a study of T cell repertoires in cytomegalovirus infection. One entry per CDR3 protein results from TCRdb running MiXCR on the reads. The sample records about 830,000 distinct CDR3 sequences, approximately 30% being singletons. V lost 2 bases to trimming and J lost 7 bases, with 12 bases between them. Germline V gives CDR1 MNHEY, CDR2 SVGEGT. CDR3 length: 14 residues. This clonotype was detected many times. Its antigen is still unknown. This TCR was recovered from a human donor in good health (CMV status not recorded). Some clones in this sample may be carry-over from other donors' samples. The sample in question was cultured CD8+ T cells from PBMCs, obtained from culture after CMV antigen stimulation. The rearrangement uses TRBV6-2 or TRBV6-3 and TRBJ1-5; D call uncertain. CDR3 region: CASSYRGMQQPQHF. The CDR3 coding sequence is TGTGCCAGCAGTTACCGGGGAATGCAACAGCCCCAGCATTTT.